Following are 13 T cell receptor beta chains from one sample sequenced in a study of cytomegalovirus exposure and HLA in healthy donors. Vbeta (60) and Jbeta (13) primers were used in the PCR. Clones were read by immunoSEQ multiplex PCR, and TCRdb kept only the in-frame ones, dropping some. The data hold tens of thousands of clones, with about four fifths observed a single time. The sequencing input was PBMCs. The receptors come from a woman aged 35 to 49 in good health and CMV-seronegative.

J is TRBJ2-1 and V is TRBV6-1; 8 bases fit TRBD2. The CDR3 consists of 15 residues. Per germline, CDR1 MNHNS and CDR2 SASEGT. With 1 base clipped from V and 3 bases from J, the junction kept 2 bases outside the gene matches. As DNA, the CDR3 is TGTGCCAGCAGTGAAGGACTAGCGAGCTACAATGAGCAGTTCTTC. It specifies CASSEGLASYNEQFF.

The rearrangement joins TRBV9 to TRBJ1-2, with 8 bases aligning to TRBD1. Germline CDR1 reads SGDLS; CDR2 reads YYNGEE. This CDR3 is built from 18 residues. V lost 4 bases to trimming and J lost 4 bases; unmatched junction nucleotides: 18. CDR3 sequence reads: CASSPLLGQDKAFYGYTF. DNA for the CDR3: TGTGCCAGCAGCCCCTTATTGGGACAGGACAAAGCTTTCTATGGCTACACCTTC.

The chain uses TRBV28 and TRBJ2-5, with 15 bases aligning to TRBD2. CDR3 length: 19 residues. Per germline, CDR1 MDHEN and CDR2 SYDVKM. The trim removed 2 bases at V and 5 bases at J, leaving 12 bases unmatched. In DNA form, the CDR3 reads TGTGCCAGCAGTTTACGCCGGACTAGCGGGAGGGCCTTGTACGAGACCCAGTACTTC. Amino acid sequence: CASSLRRTSGRALYETQYF.

This chain joins TRBV5-1 and TRBJ2-7; the D gene is possibly TRBD2 (6 bases). The CDR3 extends over 15 amino acids. Germline values: CDR1 SGHRS, CDR2 YFSETQ. The V end was cut by 0 bases, the J end by 0 bases, with 10 bases between. CDR3 residues: CASSLDGSHSYEQYF. CDR3 in DNA: TGCGCCAGCAGCTTGGACGGGAGTCACTCCTACGAGCAGTACTTC. Based on the CDR3 plus reference TRBV5-1 and TRBJ2-7, the full variable domain is KAGVTQTPRYLIKTRGQQVTLSCSPISGHRSVSWYQQTPGQGLQFLFEYFSETQRNKGNFPGRFSGRQFSNSRSEMNVSTLELGDSALYLCASSLDGSHSYEQYFGPGTRLTVT.

The V call is TRBV10-2, the J call TRBJ1-4; possibly TRBD1 for D (6 bases). This CDR3 spans 13 amino acids. The germline gives CDR1 WSHSY, CDR2 SAAADI. The V and J ends lost 9 bases and 6 bases respectively, with 14 bases between them. The DNA for the CDR3 is TGCGCCAGTGAGGGGGGGGTTGATGAAAAACTGTTTTTT. Protein: CASEGGVDEKLFF.

The chain employs TRBV6-1 and TRBJ1-3; possible D gene TRBD1, 5 bases. The V end was cut by 5 bases, the J end by 2 bases, with 13 bases between. Per germline, CDR1 MNHNS and CDR2 SASEGT. This CDR3 is built from 15 residues. The chain's CDR3 is CASSSGRGPGNTIYF. The CDR3 coding sequence is TGTGCCAGCAGTTCTGGGAGGGGTCCTGGAAACACCATATATTTT.

The chain recombines TRBV19 with TRBJ1-3; D not resolved. Trimming removed 5 bases at V and 4 bases at J, with 6 bases between. Germline V gene sequence: CDR1 LNHDA, CDR2 SQIVND (reference sequence). This CDR3 is built from 12 residues. For the CDR3, the DNA is TGTGCCAGTAGTGGACTGGGAAACACCATATATTTT. This gives the protein CASSGLGNTIYF.

V and J are TRBV9 and TRBJ2-7; possible D gene TRBD2, 6 bases. Deletions cut 0 bases from V and 6 bases from J, with 13 bases between. Germline V gene sequence: CDR1 SGDLS, CDR2 YYNGEE. CDR3 size: 14 residues. CDR3 DNA sequence: TGTGCCAGCAGCGTAGACGGGAGAGGTGGCGAGCAGTACTTC. As protein: CASSVDGRGGEQYF.

V and J are TRBV6-1 and TRBJ2-7; 7 nucleotides align to TRBD1. This CDR3 contains 14 residues. The J segment lost 2 bases and the V segment lost 5 bases, leaving 6 bases of the junction unmatched. From germline, CDR1 is MNHNS and CDR2 SASEGT. CDR3 DNA: TGTGCCAGCAGTCGAAATGACAGGGCCTACGAGCAGTACTTC. Translated: CASSRNDRAYEQYF.

J is TRBJ1-1 and V is TRBV7-9; tentatively, D is TRBD1 (5 bases). V dropped 4 bases and J dropped 5 bases, with 11 bases sitting between them. There are 13 residues in the CDR3. Germline values: CDR1 SEHNR, CDR2 FQNEAQ (reference sequence). CDR3: CASSWRGRTEAFF. CDR3 in DNA: TGTGCCAGCAGCTGGAGGGGACGAACTGAAGCTTTCTTT.

J is TRBJ1-5 and V is TRBV11-2; 7 nucleotides align to TRBD1. The CDR3 loop spans 14 amino acids. Per germline, CDR1 SGHAT and CDR2 FQNNGV. V lost 2 bases to trimming and J lost 7 bases; unmatched junction nucleotides: 5. The CDR3 DNA follows: TGTGCCAGCAGCTTACGAGGGGGCGCCCAGCCCCAGCATTTT. This codes for CASSLRGGAQPQHF. The full variable domain, its missing parts supplied by reference TRBV11-2 and TRBJ1-5, is EAGVAQSPRYKIIEKRQSVAFWCNPISGHATLYWYQQILGQGPKLLIQFQNNGVVDDSQLPKDRFSAERLKGVDSTLKIQPAKLEDSAVYLCASSLRGGAQPQHFGDGTRLSIL.

The chain links TRBV18 to TRBJ2-1, with D possibly TRBD1 on 5 matching bases. The V end was cut by 3 bases, the J end by 4 bases, with 13 bases between. The CDR3 is 15 amino acids. CDR1 KGHSH and CDR2 LQKENI come from the germline V gene. Here the CDR3 reads CASSPDIGAYNEQFF. CDR3 nucleotides: TGTGCCAGCTCACCGGACATTGGGGCATACAATGAGCAGTTCTTC.

V and J are TRBV19 and TRBJ2-5, with 7 bases identical to TRBD1. The DNA matches TRBJ2-7 better at its end, which makes the J call doubtful. This CDR3 has 12 residues. From germline, CDR1 is LNHDA and CDR2 SQIVND (reference sequence). This CDR3 is CASGGQAYEQYF. For the CDR3, the DNA is TGTGCCAGTGGAGGACAGGCCTACGAGCAGTACTTC.